This section outlines one TCR beta chain sequence together with its context. This specimen comes from a study of blood T cell repertoires in COVID-19. Across the study: Sites across the United States, Italy and Spain contributed samples from acute and convalescent COVID-19. PBMCs, B-cell-depleted T cells, or T cells provided the cDNA or gDNA that made up the material.

Original methodology: Amplification of reference gene primers provided the estimated nucleated cell counts. Clones were sequenced by immunoSEQ multiplex PCR, and TCRdb holds only the in-frame ones, with some missing. The DNA gave D and trimming, while V, J and clone size come from that table. The top ten hold 15% to 20% of the sample, which has about 130,000 clones, approximately 86% seen once. The V end was cut by 0 bases, the J end by 5 bases, with 6 bases between. The CDR3 has 13 amino acids. Germline V gives CDR1 LGHNA, CDR2 YNFKEQ. The specimen was peripheral blood. The TCR comes from a woman aged 45-59 years who had recovered from COVID-19. This chain joins TRBV4-2 and TRBJ2-3; D not resolved. The CDR3 region is CASSQDRRDTQYF. CDR3 bases: TGTGCCAGCAGCCAAGATAGAAGAGATACGCAGTATTTT.